Reported below is one TCR beta chain. These data originate in a study of blood T cell repertoires in COVID-19. Germline-derived CDR1 and CDR2 are SNHLY and FYNNEI. Trimming removed 5 bases from V and 2 bases from J, with 16 bases in between. The CDR3 extends over 16 amino acids. Using immunoSEQ multiplex PCR, the repertoire was profiled, and TCRdb retains in-frame clones only, with some absent. The data show around 250,000 clones, with roughly 90% seen just once and 0.85% to 0.95% held by the top ten. What was sequenced was peripheral blood. The sequence was collected from a middle-aged woman who had recovered from COVID-19. The gene calls are TRBV2 and TRBJ1-3, with D unclear. The CDR3 loop reads CASSPQPGSAGNTIYF. CDR3 DNA: TGTGCCAGCAGTCCACAACCTGGCTCTGCTGGAAACACCATATATTTT.